These 23 T cell receptor beta chains originate from one sample sequenced in a study of T cells after yellow fever vaccination. TCRdb re-analysed the 5' RACE reads in MiXCR, keeping a single row per CDR3 protein. The sample has under 150,000 distinct CDR3 sequences, 7.7% seen once. The sequenced sample was CD4+ T cells sorted from PBMCs, obtained 5 days after the yellow fever booster vaccination. All receptors come from a man aged 25-45 years who received the YFV17D yellow fever vaccine.

As for this clonotype: Given a much more abundant clone one base away, this may be a read error. This rearrangement joins TRBV30 to TRBJ2-4; D call uncertain. CDR3 length equals 14 residues. Trimming took 0 bases from V and 1 from J, leaving 7 bases between them. Germline lookup yields CDR1 GTSNPN and CDR2 SVGIG (reference sequence). For the CDR3, the DNA is TGTGCCTGGAGTGTATTGATGGCCAAAAACATTCAGTACTTC. Amino acids: CAWSVLMAKNIQYF.

This clonotype was counted many times. The chain links TRBV7-9 to TRBJ2-1; no definite D call. The CDR3 is 12 residues long. V lost 3 bases and J 6 bases, leaving 6 bases between the germline ends. Germline values: CDR1 SEHNR, CDR2 FQNEAQ (reference sequence). As DNA, the CDR3 is TGTGCCAGCAGCTTGGTAGTCAATGAGCAGTTCTTC. This sequence encodes CASSLVVNEQFF.

This clonotype occurred many times. The genes are TRBV4-3 and TRBJ2-7, with TRBD2 as a possible D gene (5 bases). Per the germline V gene, CDR1 is LGHNA and CDR2 is YSLEER. Trimming removed 4 bases at V and 2 bases at J, with 12 bases between. This CDR3 contains 14 residues. The DNA of the CDR3 is TGCGCCAGCAGCCGGAAGCTGGAGGCCTACGAGCAGTACTTC. The encoded protein is CASSRKLEAYEQYF.

The chain has TRBV7-2 and TRBJ2-3; the match to TRBD2 covers 12 bases. The CDR3 has 15 amino acids. In germline, CDR1 is SGHTA, CDR2 FQGNSA. V shed 5 bases, J shed 4 bases, and the junction held 4 bases outside the gene matches. CDR3 in amino acids: CASSRLAGVADTQYF. CDR3 sequence (DNA): TGTGCCAGCAGCAGACTAGCGGGAGTCGCAGATACGCAGTATTTT.

This clonotype has just a few counts. The rearrangement uses TRBV5-4 and TRBJ2-5; 8 nucleotides match TRBD2. Trimming removed 1 base from V and 5 bases from J; junction bases left unmatched: 10. The CDR3 totals 16 residues. The germline CDR1 and CDR2 sequences are SGHNT and YYREEE (reference sequence). The CDR3 is CASSLYLAGARETQYF. As DNA, the CDR3 is TGTGCCAGCAGCTTGTACCTAGCGGGTGCGCGTGAGACCCAGTACTTC.

This clonotype was counted at least ten times. V gene TRBV20-1 combines with J gene TRBJ2-2; 7 bases map to TRBD1. After removal of 1 base from V and 1 base from J, the junction contained 0 bases not matched to a gene. Germline loops: CDR1 DFQATT, CDR2 SNEGSKA (reference sequence). CDR3 length: 14 residues. The CDR3, as DNA: TGCAGTGCTAGAGGACAGGGGAACACCGGGGAGCTGTTTTTT. Amino acids: CSARGQGNTGELFF.

This clonotype was counted at least ten times. The V call is TRBV21-1, the J call TRBJ2-5; TRBD2, the table's D call, was not compared with the DNA. TRBV21-1 is annotated as a pseudogene. The CDR3 loop spans 12 amino acids. CDR3 residues: CASSFESGTQYF. The CDR3, as DNA: TGTGCCAGCAGCTTTGAAAGCGGGACCCAGTACTTC.

The table lists this clonotype with many counts. This chain connects TRBV30 to TRBJ1-1; 11 nucleotides match TRBD1. Per germline, CDR1 GTSNPN and CDR2 SVGIG (reference sequence). This CDR3 region has 15 residues. The trim removed 4 bases at V and 4 bases at J, leaving 8 bases unmatched. The CDR3 DNA is TGTGCCTGGAAGACCTTGGACAGGGGGCCCACTGAAGCTTTCTTT. Protein product: CAWKTLDRGPTEAFF.

This clonotype was seen repeatedly, ten times or more. The rearrangement joins TRBV4-3 to TRBJ2-3; TRBD1 or TRBD2 may be the D gene (5 bases each). Trimming took off 0 bases at V and 2 bases at J, with 21 bases between the two ends. Germline lookup yields CDR1 LGHNA and CDR2 YSLEER. The CDR3 runs to 19 residues. In DNA form, the CDR3 reads TGCGCCAGCAGCCAAGATGGGGGTGGGACCGAACTTCCCACAGATACGCAGTATTTT. As protein: CASSQDGGGTELPTDTQYF.

Comment on this clonotype: A much larger clonotype is one base distant, so this may be a read error. This chain links TRBV29-1 with TRBJ2-5; D not certain. The CDR3 covers 15 residues. CDR1 is SQVTM, CDR2 ANQGSEA, per germline. V was trimmed by 4 bases and J by 8 bases, leaving 23 bases between them. The CDR3 spells CSVVAGLNSNRTQYF. The CDR3, as DNA: TGCAGCGTTGTCGCTGGGTTGAACAGCAATAGAACCCAGTACTTC. Together with reference TRBV29-1 and TRBJ2-5, the CDR3 gives the full variable domain: SAVISQKPSRDICQRGTSLTIQCQVDSQVTMMFWYRQQPGQSLTLIATANQGSEATYESGFVIDKFPISRPNLTFSTLTVSNMSPEDSSIYLCSVVAGLNSNRTQYFGPGTRLLVL.

This clonotype was picked up many times. This chain joins TRBV7-8 and TRBJ2-3; 9 nucleotides agree with TRBD2. V shed 5 bases, J shed 15 bases, and the junction held 18 bases outside the gene matches. Germline assignment: CDR1 SGHVS and CDR2 FQNEAQ. The CDR3 runs 15 residues. The CDR3 coding sequence is TGTGCCAGCAGCCGCATAGGGCGGGAGGGCCGAGGTCTATATTTT. This codes for CASSRIGREGRGLYF.

Ten or more counts support this clonotype. The CDR3 sequence: CASSWGGTGPYNEQFF. The CDR3 DNA reads TGTGCCAGCAGCTGGGGAGGGACGGGACCCTACAATGAGCAGTTCTTC. The rearrangement links TRBV5-6 to TRBJ2-1; 7 bases fit TRBD2. The CDR3 has 16 amino acids. Germline CDR1 is SGHDT and CDR2 is YYEEEE. The trim removed 3 bases at V and 2 bases at J, leaving 8 bases unmatched. The full variable domain, rest sourced from reference TRBV5-6 and TRBJ2-1, is DAGVTQSPTHLIKTRGQQVTLRCSPKSGHDTVSWYQQALGQGPQFIFQYYEEEERQRGNFPDRFSGHQFPNYSSELNVNALLLGDSALYLCASSWGGTGPYNEQFFGPGTRLTVL.

This clonotype has at least ten counts. The chain employs TRBV20-1 and TRBJ1-4; TRBD1 might be the D (5 bases). There are 13 residues in the CDR3. Looked up from germline, CDR1 is DFQATT and CDR2 is SNEGSKA (reference sequence). Trimming stripped 4 bases from V and 8 bases from J, with 14 bases between. CDR3: CSATQPEGEKLFF. The CDR3 DNA follows: TGCAGTGCTACCCAGCCCGAGGGGGAAAAACTGTTTTTT.

This clonotype was seen ten or more times. V gene TRBV4-3 combines with J gene TRBJ2-4, with a weak D call TRBD2 (6 bases). CDR3 length equals 17 residues. Germline assignment: CDR1 LGHNA and CDR2 YSLEER. V was clipped by 0 bases and J by 0 bases, with 12 bases between them. CDR3 DNA: TGCGCCAGCAGCCAAGATCGGAGGGTGGTAGCCAAAAACATTCAGTACTTC. The encoded protein is CASSQDRRVVAKNIQYF.

This clonotype was detected many times. The chain is built from TRBV7-9 and TRBJ2-5, with D maybe TRBD1 (8 bases). CDR1 is SEHNR and CDR2 is FQNEAQ in the germline V gene (reference sequence). This CDR3 region has 15 residues. Trimming cost V 5 bases and J 9 bases, with 22 bases left between them. CDR3 DNA sequence: TGTGCCAGCAGCCAAGCGGGACAGGACGGAGGGTCCCAGTACTTC. Translation gives CASSQAGQDGGSQYF.

This clonotype was seen repeatedly, ten times or more. V and J are TRBV5-6 and TRBJ2-3; maybe TRBD2 (5 bases). V was shortened by 2 bases and J by 2 bases, with 9 bases between the two germline ends. From germline, CDR1 is SGHDT and CDR2 YYEEEE. The CDR3 spans 14 residues. CDR3 DNA: TGTGCCAGCAGCTTCATCGGGAACACAGATACGCAGTATTTT. Amino acids: CASSFIGNTDTQYF.

This clonotype was counted at least ten times. The CDR3 loop reads CASSFQGAPDEQYF. CDR3 DNA sequence: TGCGCCAGCAGCTTCCAGGGCGCACCTGACGAGCAGTACTTC. The chain couples TRBV5-1 to TRBJ2-7; D is perhaps TRBD1 (5 bases). This CDR3 has 14 amino acids. The V and J ends lost 2 bases and 5 bases respectively, with 14 bases between them. Germline V CDR1 and CDR2: SGHRS, YFSETQ.

This clonotype appeared many times. This sequence joins TRBV6-5 and TRBJ2-4, with a weak D call TRBD2 (6 bases). Trimming shortened V by 4 bases and J by 2 bases, and 15 bases separated the two germline ends. This CDR3 is 16 amino acids long. Per germline, CDR1 MNHEY and CDR2 SVGAGI. The CDR3 DNA sequence: TGTGCCAGCAGTTCGTCTGATCGGGGGACCAAAAACATTCAGTACTTC. Its protein product is CASSSSDRGTKNIQYF.

This clonotype was seen many times. The chain uses TRBV4-2 and TRBJ2-7; D gene unclear. The germline gives CDR1 LGHNA, CDR2 YNFKEQ. This CDR3 comprises 14 residues. V lost 4 bases, J lost 3 bases, and 13 bases lay in between. The CDR3 loop reads CASSPKKNIYEQYF. The CDR3 DNA reads TGTGCCAGCAGCCCGAAAAAGAACATCTACGAGCAGTACTTC.

This rearrangement joins TRBV7-9 to TRBJ2-1, with D hard to call. This CDR3 comprises 12 residues. Germline CDR1 is SEHNR and CDR2 is FQNEAQ (reference sequence). Trimming shortened V by 5 bases and J by 5 bases, and 7 bases separated the two germline ends. The CDR3 spells CASSPFDNEQFF. The CDR3 nucleotides read TGTGCCAGCAGCCCTTTCGACAATGAGCAGTTCTTC. Full variable domain (rest looked up from reference TRBV7-9 and TRBJ2-1): DTGVSQNPRHKITKRGQNVTFRCDPISEHNRLYWYRQTLGQGPEFLTYFQNEAQLEKSRLLSDRFSAERPKGSFSTLEIQRTEQGDSAMYLCASSPFDNEQFFGPGTRLTVL.

Ten or more counts support this clonotype. The gene calls are TRBV15 and TRBJ2-7; D remains unclear. Germline loops: CDR1 LNHNV, CDR2 YYDKDF (reference sequence). Deletions cut 5 bases from V and 7 bases from J, with 15 bases between. This CDR3 has 13 residues. The CDR3 loop is CATSGRTYVEQYF. The CDR3 nucleotides are TGTGCCACCAGCGGCAGGACCTACGTTGAGCAGTACTTC.

This chain uses TRBV12-5 with TRBJ2-7; D ambiguous. In germline, CDR1 is LGHNT, CDR2 FRNRAP. This CDR3 contains 12 residues. V lost 6 bases to trimming and J lost 4 bases, with 10 bases between them. The CDR3 region is CASGMRLYEQYF. The DNA for the CDR3 is TGTGCTAGTGGGATGCGCCTATACGAGCAGTACTTC.

The sample holds many counts of this clonotype. The chain carries TRBV12-3 or TRBV12-4 and TRBJ2-5, with D possibly matching TRBD2 (5 bases). V was trimmed by 3 bases and J by 1 base, leaving 9 bases between them. CDR3 length: 14 amino acids. The CDR3 nucleotides read TGTGCCAGCAGTTTTTTTGCGGGCCAAGAGACCCAGTACTTC. Amino acids: CASSFFAGQETQYF.